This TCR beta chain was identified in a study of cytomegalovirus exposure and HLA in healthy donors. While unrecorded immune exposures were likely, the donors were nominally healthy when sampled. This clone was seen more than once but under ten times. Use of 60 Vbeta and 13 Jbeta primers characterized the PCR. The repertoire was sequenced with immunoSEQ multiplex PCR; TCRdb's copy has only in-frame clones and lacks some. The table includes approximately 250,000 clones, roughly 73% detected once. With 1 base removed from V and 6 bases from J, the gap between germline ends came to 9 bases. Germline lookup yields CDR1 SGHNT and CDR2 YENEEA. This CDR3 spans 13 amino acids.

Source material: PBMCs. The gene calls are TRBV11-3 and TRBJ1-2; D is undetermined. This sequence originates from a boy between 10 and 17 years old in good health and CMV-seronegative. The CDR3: CASSLGPIDGYTF. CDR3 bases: TGTGCCAGCAGCTTAGGGCCGATCGATGGCTACACCTTC.